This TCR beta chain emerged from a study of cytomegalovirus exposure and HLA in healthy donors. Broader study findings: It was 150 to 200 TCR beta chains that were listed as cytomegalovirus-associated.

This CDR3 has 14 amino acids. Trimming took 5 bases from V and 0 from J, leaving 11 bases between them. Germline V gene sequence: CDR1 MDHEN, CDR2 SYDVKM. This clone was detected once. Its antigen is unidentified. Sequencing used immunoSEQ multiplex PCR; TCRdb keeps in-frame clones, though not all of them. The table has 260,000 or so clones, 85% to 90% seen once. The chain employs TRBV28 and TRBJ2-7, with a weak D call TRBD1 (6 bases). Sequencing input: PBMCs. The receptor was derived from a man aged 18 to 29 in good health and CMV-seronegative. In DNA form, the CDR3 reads TGTGCCAGCAGTCGATCAGGGGCCTCCTACGAGCAGTACTTC. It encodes CASSRSGASYEQYF.